Presented here are 15 T cell receptor beta chains from one specimen sequenced in a study of brain metastases from non-small cell lung cancer. Libraries were prepared by immunoSEQ multiplex PCR; TCRdb keeps only in-frame clonotypes and omits some of them. The table shows fewer than 3,000 clones, with about 80% occurring only once. Sequenced sample: primary lung tumor tissue. The receptors shown here come from a donor older than 35 with non-small cell lung cancer.

This chain links TRBV11-3 with TRBJ2-1, with D possibly TRBD2 on 5 matching bases. Trimming took 5 bases from V and 2 from J, leaving 13 bases between them. CDR1 is SGHNT and CDR2 is YENEEA in the germline V gene. The CDR3 is made up of 15 amino acids. CDR3 in DNA: TGTGCCAGCAGCCCCCACCGAGCGGCCTACAATGAGCAGTTCTTC. Protein product: CASSPHRAAYNEQFF.

This chain's CDR3 is CVSASRDRVSRGENQPQHF. The CDR3 coding sequence is TGTGTCAGTGCCAGTCGGGACAGGGTTTCCCGCGGTGAGAATCAGCCCCAGCATTTT. The chain employs TRBV28 and TRBJ1-5, with 9 bases lining up with TRBD1. The CDR3 loop spans 19 amino acids. Per germline, CDR1 MDHEN and CDR2 SYDVKM. Full variable domain (rest looked up from reference TRBV28 and TRBJ1-5): DVKVTQSSRYLVKRTGEKVFLECVQDMDHENMFWYRQDPGLGLRLIYFSYDVKMKEKGDIPEGYSVSREKKERFSLILESASTNQTSMYLCVSASRDRVSRGENQPQHFGDGTRLSIL.

The gene calls are TRBV19 and TRBJ1-5; unclear D gene. The V gene's germline CDR1 is LNHDA and CDR2 SQIVND (reference sequence). The V gene lost 5 bases and the J gene lost 0 bases, with 11 bases spanning the gap. The CDR3 sequence is 15 residues long. Here the CDR3 reads CASSFAGNSNQPQHF. DNA of the CDR3: TGTGCCAGTAGTTTTGCGGGTAATAGCAATCAGCCCCAGCATTTT.

This chain links TRBV7-2 with TRBJ1-2, with D perhaps matching TRBD1 (6 bases). This CDR3 has 15 residues. CDR1 and CDR2 from the germline V gene are SGHTA and FQGNSA. V was pared by 4 bases and J by 3 bases, with 15 bases between. The CDR3 DNA sequence: TGTGCCAGCAGCTCACCAGGGAGGGGGTACTATGGCTACACCTTC. It encodes CASSSPGRGYYGYTF.

The V gene is TRBV7-3, the J gene TRBJ2-3, with a weak D call TRBD1 (6 bases). CDR1 SGHTA and CDR2 FQGTGA come from the germline V gene. Trimming left V 6 bases short and J 4 bases short, with 17 bases between. The CDR3 sequence is 15 residues long. DNA for the CDR3: TGTGCCAGCAGTAGAACTAGGGGGAAGGCAGATACGCAGTATTTT. Protein sequence: CASSRTRGKADTQYF.

This chain links TRBV15 with TRBJ2-3; D perhaps matches TRBD1 (5 bases). Trimming cost V 0 bases and J 2 bases, with 15 bases left between them. The CDR3 is made up of 17 amino acids. Germline V gives CDR1 LNHNV, CDR2 YYDKDF (reference sequence). The CDR3 sequence: CATSRDHDSSTTDTQYF. The CDR3 DNA sequence: TGTGCCACCAGCAGAGATCACGACAGCTCCACCACAGATACGCAGTATTTT.

This clone was detected only a few times. The CDR3 region is CATSDSGLAGVYNEQFF. The CDR3 DNA reads as TGTGCCACCAGTGATTCCGGACTAGCGGGAGTTTACAATGAGCAGTTCTTC. The chain uses TRBV24-1 and TRBJ2-1, with 13 bases matching TRBD2. The CDR3 totals 17 residues. J gave up 4 bases and V 2 bases, and 4 bases lay outside the gene matches. The germline gives CDR1 KGHDR, CDR2 SFDVKD.

This chain uses TRBV7-6 with TRBJ1-2; D uncertain. The CDR3 is made up of 16 amino acids. Looked up from germline, CDR1 is SGHVS and CDR2 is FNYEAQ. The V end was cut by 0 bases, the J end by 7 bases, with 18 bases between. CDR3 loop: CASSLAHGRPLGGYTF. The DNA for the CDR3 is TGTGCCAGCAGCTTAGCGCACGGTCGACCATTGGGTGGCTACACCTTC. The entire variable domain, with the rest obtained from reference TRBV7-6 and TRBJ1-2, is as follows: GAGVSQSPRYKVTKRGQDVALRCDPISGHVSLYWYRQALGQGPEFLTYFNYEAQQDKSGLPNDRFSAERPEGSISTLTIQRTEQRDSAMYRCASSLAHGRPLGGYTFGSGTRLTVV.

The genes are TRBV7-9 and TRBJ2-1, with 11 positions matching TRBD2. CDR1 SEHNR and CDR2 FQNEAQ come from the germline V gene (reference sequence). V dropped 5 bases and J dropped 7; count of bases not matched to a gene: 7. CDR3 length: 15 amino acids. The CDR3 protein is CASSLSLAGVNEQFF. The CDR3 DNA reads TGTGCCAGCAGCCTCTCACTAGCGGGGGTAAATGAGCAGTTCTTC.

Of note for this clone: The germline gene is not matched at one end of the junction; a read error may be the cause. The CDR3 sequence: CASSSGYSQETQYF. As DNA, the CDR3 is TGTGCTAGCAGCTCCGGGTACTCCCAAGAGACCCAGTACTTC. The genes are TRBV7-2 and TRBJ2-5; D is unresolved. Germline CDR1 is SGHTA and CDR2 is FQGNSA. The CDR3 is 14 residues long.

The chain recombines TRBV7-2 with TRBJ1-5; D gene uncertain. Trimming pared 5 bases from V and 0 bases from J, leaving 8 bases between. CDR3 size: 14 residues. Germline CDR1 and CDR2: SGHTA and FQGNSA. CDR3: CASSDGDSNQPQHF. The CDR3 DNA sequence: TGTGCCAGCAGCGACGGAGATAGCAATCAGCCCCAGCATTTT. The entire variable domain, with the rest obtained from reference TRBV7-2 and TRBJ1-5, is as follows: GAGVSQSPSNKVTEKGKDVELRCDPISGHTALYWYRQSLGQGLEFLIYFQGNSAPDKSGLPSDRFSAERTGGSVSTLTIQRTQQEDSAVYLCASSDGDSNQPQHFGDGTRLSIL.

The chain joins TRBV3-1 (or the pseudogene TRBV3-2) to TRBJ1-2, with 9 nucleotides matching TRBD1. The CDR3 runs 14 residues. Trimming took 4 bases from V and 8 from J; bases not matched to a gene: 8. Germline V gene lookup returns CDR1 LGHDT and CDR2 YNNKEL (reference sequence). CDR3: CASSPGQGKKGYTF. CDR3 DNA: TGTGCCAGCAGCCCCGGACAGGGGAAGAAAGGCTACACCTTC.

The chain recombines TRBV29-1 with TRBJ2-5; weak D call: TRBD1 (5 bases). CDR3 length equals 16 residues. Germline V gene sequence: CDR1 SQVTM, CDR2 ANQGSEA. Trimming removed 2 bases at V and 3 bases at J, with 19 bases between. The CDR3 loop is CSVENPHEGQKETQYF. In DNA form, the CDR3 reads TGCAGCGTTGAAAATCCTCACGAAGGACAAAAAGAGACCCAGTACTTC.

The rearrangement joins TRBV3-1 (or the pseudogene TRBV3-2) to TRBJ2-5; no clear D gene. There are 11 residues in the CDR3. Trimming pared 3 bases from V and 4 bases from J, leaving 3 bases between. The germline gives CDR1 LGHDT, CDR2 YNNKEL (reference sequence). Here the CDR3 DNA reads TGTGCCAGCAGCCAGGGAGAGACCCAGTACTTC. Translating gives CASSQGETQYF.

The V call is TRBV6-2 or TRBV6-3, the J call TRBJ1-5, with D possibly matching TRBD1 (5 bases). Between the trimmed V and J ends, which lost 0 bases and 7 bases, there was a span of 10 bases. This CDR3 contains 14 residues. The germline V gene encodes CDR1 MNHEY and CDR2 SVGEGT. CDR3 in DNA: TGTGCCAGCAGTTACTCGAGTGGGGGGCAGCCCCAGCATTTT. Encoded protein: CASSYSSGGQPQHF.